Listed below are T cell receptor beta chains from one sample, sequenced in a study of cytomegalovirus exposure and HLA in healthy donors. Produced via immunoSEQ multiplex PCR; TCRdb's table is partial and in-frame only. The table includes fewer than 200,000 clones, under 80% detected once. Sample: PBMCs. These receptors were taken from a human donor in good health. The CDR3 runs from the conserved cysteine through the conserved F or W. D genes are given only for firm matches. Rows may omit the clone size; those that give it use once, few, many or a size class.

clone size: NA; J gene: TRBJ1-2; D gene: TRBD1; V gene: TRBV4-3; CDR3 protein: CASSQGGTGTGARGYTF; CDR3 DNA: TGCGCCAGCAGCCAAGGGGGTACCGGGACAGGGGCAAGAGGCTACACCTTC
clone size: NA; J gene: TRBJ2-7; D gene: NA; V gene: TRBV7-2; CDR3 protein: CASSFQLDISYEQYF; CDR3 DNA: TGTGCCAGCAGCTTTCAACTGGACATCTCCTACGAGCAGTACTTC
clone size: NA; J gene: TRBJ2-2; D gene: TRBD1; V gene: TRBV4-3; CDR3 protein: CASSPRQGVSILFANTGELFF; CDR3 DNA: TGCGCCAGCAGCCCCCGACAGGGGGTCTCCATCCTTTTTGCCAACACCGGGGAGCTGTTTTTT
clone size: NA; J gene: TRBJ2-3; D gene: NA; V gene: TRBV11-1; CDR3 protein: CASSPGAADTQYF; CDR3 DNA: TGTGCCAGCAGCCCAGGGGCTGCAGATACGCAGTATTTT
clone size: NA; J gene: TRBJ2-2; D gene: NA; V gene: TRBV2; CDR3 protein: CASRPPRTGELFF; CDR3 DNA: TGTGCCAGCAGGCCCCCGAGGACCGGGGAGCTGTTTTTT
clone size: NA; J gene: TRBJ2-7; D gene: TRBD2; V gene: TRBV30; CDR3 protein: CAWPQGSGLAGVYYEQYF; CDR3 DNA: TGTGCCTGGCCCCAGGGGTCGGGACTAGCGGGGGTCTACTACGAGCAGTACTTC
clone size: NA; J gene: TRBJ1-1; D gene: NA; V gene: TRBV15; CDR3 protein: CATSREAGLNTEAFF; CDR3 DNA: TGTGCCACCAGCAGAGAGGCAGGTCTGAACACTGAAGCTTTCTTT
clone size: NA; J gene: TRBJ1-2; D gene: NA; V gene: TRBV5-6; CDR3 protein: CASSPDEGKYTF; CDR3 DNA: TGTGCCAGCTCCCCTGATGAGGGTAAATACACCTTC
clone size: once; J gene: TRBJ2-5; D gene: TRBD2; V gene: TRBV30; CDR3 protein: CAWSVGGSGAIETQYF; CDR3 DNA: TGTGCCTGGAGTGTAGGAGGTAGCGGGGCCATAGAGACCCAGTACTTC
clone size: few; J gene: TRBJ2-4; D gene: TRBD1; V gene: TRBV5-4; CDR3 protein: CASSLQGVSNIQYF; CDR3 DNA: TGTGCCAGCAGCTTACAGGGGGTCTCAAACATTCAGTACTTC
clone size: once; J gene: TRBJ1-5; D gene: NA; V gene: TRBV2; CDR3 protein: CASSEWAPSNQPQHF; CDR3 DNA: TGTGCCAGCAGTGAATGGGCACCTAGCAATCAGCCCCAGCATTTT
clone size: once; J gene: TRBJ2-2; D gene: NA; V gene: TRBV7-2; CDR3 protein: CASSLALNTGELFF; CDR3 DNA: TGTGCCAGCAGCTTAGCGCTAAATACCGGGGAGCTGTTTTTT
clone size: NA; J gene: TRBJ2-2; D gene: NA; V gene: TRBV6-6; CDR3 protein: CASSYVRVAGELFF; CDR3 DNA: TGTGCCAGCAGTTACGTCAGGGTCGCCGGGGAGCTGTTTTTT
clone size: few; J gene: TRBJ1-6; D gene: TRBD1; V gene: TRBV10-3; CDR3 protein: CATLPRTGDSPLHF; CDR3 DNA: TGTGCCACCTTACCCCGGACAGGGGATTCACCCCTCCACTTT
clone size: NA; J gene: TRBJ1-1; D gene: NA; V gene: TRBV6-5; CDR3 protein: CASSYREGYNTEAFF; CDR3 DNA: TGTGCCAGCAGTTACAGGGAGGGCTACAACACTGAAGCTTTCTTT
clone size: NA; J gene: TRBJ2-3; D gene: TRBD2; V gene: TRBV7-3; CDR3 protein: CASSLQVLAGGLTDTQYF; CDR3 DNA: TGTGCCAGCAGCCTCCAGGTCTTAGCGGGGGGGCTCACAGATACGCAGTATTTT
clone size: NA; J gene: TRBJ2-7; D gene: TRBD2; V gene: TRBV2; CDR3 protein: CASSPLSGDGEQYF; CDR3 DNA: TGTGCCAGCAGTCCCCTTAGCGGGGATGGCGAGCAGTACTTC
clone size: NA; J gene: TRBJ2-7; D gene: TRBD1; V gene: TRBV4-1; CDR3 protein: CASSQDTGQGYEQYF; CDR3 DNA: TGCGCCAGCAGCCAAGATACGGGACAGGGGTACGAGCAGTACTTC
clone size: NA; J gene: TRBJ2-6; D gene: NA; V gene: TRBV5-6; CDR3 protein: CASSSAKRGWSGANVLTF; CDR3 DNA: TGTGCCAGCAGCTCCGCCAAAAGGGGCTGGAGTGGGGCCAACGTCCTGACTTTC
clone size: few; J gene: TRBJ2-5; D gene: TRBD2; V gene: TRBV5-4; CDR3 protein: CASSRTSGGAGTQETQYF; CDR3 DNA: TGTGCCAGCAGCCGAACTAGCGGGGGGGCGGGGACCCAAGAGACCCAGTACTTC
clone size: NA; J gene: TRBJ1-1; D gene: NA; V gene: TRBV19; CDR3 protein: CASRLTGSMNTEAFF; CDR3 DNA: TGTGCCAGTAGACTCACGGGTTCCATGAACACTGAAGCTTTCTTT
clone size: NA; J gene: TRBJ2-5; D gene: TRBD1; V gene: TRBV5-1; CDR3 protein: CASSLAGTGEETQYF; CDR3 DNA: TGCGCCAGCAGCTTGGCCGGGACAGGGGAAGAGACCCAGTACTTC
clone size: few; J gene: TRBJ2-1; D gene: TRBD2; V gene: TRBV4-3; CDR3 protein: CASSQGSSGGKGNEQFF; CDR3 DNA: TGCGCCAGCAGCCAAGGGTCTAGCGGGGGGAAAGGGAATGAGCAGTTCTTC
clone size: NA; J gene: TRBJ1-1; D gene: NA; V gene: TRBV5-1; CDR3 protein: CASGRQANTEAFF; CDR3 DNA: TGCGCCAGCGGACGACAGGCGAACACTGAAGCTTTCTTT
clone size: NA; J gene: TRBJ1-1; D gene: NA; V gene: TRBV7-9; CDR3 protein: CASSPSVGGEGNTEAFF; CDR3 DNA: TGTGCCAGCAGCCCCTCCGTTGGGGGGGAGGGGAACACTGAAGCTTTCTTT
clone size: NA; J gene: TRBJ2-2; D gene: NA; V gene: TRBV19; CDR3 protein: CASSARRVPGELFF; CDR3 DNA: TGTGCCAGTAGTGCTCGCAGGGTACCCGGGGAGCTGTTTTTT
clone size: NA; J gene: TRBJ2-5; D gene: NA; V gene: TRBV2; CDR3 protein: CASSEWLGSGPAETQYF; CDR3 DNA: TGTGCCAGCAGTGAATGGCTGGGTAGCGGTCCTGCAGAGACCCAGTACTTC
clone size: NA; J gene: TRBJ2-7; D gene: NA; V gene: TRBV7-6; CDR3 protein: CASSFKYQGLVRMEQYF; CDR3 DNA: TGTGCCAGCAGCTTTAAATATCAGGGGCTCGTGAGGATGGAGCAGTACTTC
clone size: few; J gene: TRBJ1-1; D gene: NA; V gene: TRBV5-5; CDR3 protein: CASSLVGDMNTEAFF; CDR3 DNA: TGTGCCAGCAGCTTGGTGGGAGACATGAACACTGAAGCTTTCTTT
clone size: NA; J gene: TRBJ1-5; D gene: TRBD1; V gene: TRBV6-1; CDR3 protein: CASSGGQGQPQHF; CDR3 DNA: TGTGCCAGCAGTGGAGGACAGGGTCAGCCCCAGCATTTT
clone size: once; J gene: TRBJ2-2; D gene: NA; V gene: TRBV10-3; CDR3 protein: CAIAAQSGNGELFF; CDR3 DNA: TGTGCCATCGCCGCTCAATCGGGAAACGGGGAGCTGTTTTTT
clone size: NA; J gene: TRBJ1-1; D gene: NA; V gene: TRBV7-2; CDR3 protein: CASSLTEGLSTEAFF; CDR3 DNA: TGTGCCAGCAGCTTGACGGAGGGACTAAGCACTGAAGCTTTCTTT
clone size: NA; J gene: TRBJ2-7; D gene: TRBD2; V gene: TRBV11-2; CDR3 protein: CASASGGAGEQYF; CDR3 DNA: TGTGCCAGCGCGAGCGGGGGGGCCGGGGAGCAGTACTTC
clone size: NA; J gene: TRBJ1-1; D gene: TRBD1; V gene: TRBV2; CDR3 protein: CASQGGRNTEAFF; CDR3 DNA: TGTGCCAGCCAGGGGGGTAGGAACACTGAAGCTTTCTTT
clone size: NA; J gene: TRBJ2-7; D gene: NA; V gene: TRBV15; CDR3 protein: CATSRDSGRGRNYEQYF; CDR3 DNA: TGTGCCACCAGCAGAGATTCCGGCAGGGGAAGGAACTACGAGCAGTACTTC
clone size: NA; J gene: TRBJ2-3; D gene: TRBD2; V gene: TRBV5-1; CDR3 protein: CASSLERGDSTDTQYF; CDR3 DNA: TGCGCCAGCAGCTTGGAGCGGGGTGATTCCACAGATACGCAGTATTTT
clone size: NA; J gene: TRBJ1-2; D gene: NA; V gene: TRBV6-5; CDR3 protein: CASRPRTRDSYTF; CDR3 DNA: TGTGCCAGCAGGCCGCGGACAAGGGATTCATACACCTTC
clone size: NA; J gene: TRBJ1-1; D gene: TRBD1; V gene: TRBV6-6; CDR3 protein: CASSFTGEETEAFF; CDR3 DNA: TGTGCCAGCAGTTTTACAGGGGAGGAGACTGAAGCTTTCTTT
clone size: NA; J gene: TRBJ1-1; D gene: NA; V gene: TRBV5-4; CDR3 protein: CASTSGPWDTEAFF; CDR3 DNA: TGTGCCAGCACCTCTGGGCCCTGGGACACTGAAGCTTTCTTT
clone size: NA; J gene: TRBJ2-5; D gene: TRBD1; V gene: TRBV19; CDR3 protein: CASSAILGTGGETQYF; CDR3 DNA: TGTGCCAGTAGCGCCATTTTAGGGACAGGGGGAGAGACCCAGTACTTC
clone size: NA; J gene: TRBJ1-5; D gene: NA; V gene: TRBV19; CDR3 protein: CASLRTGMNQPQHF; CDR3 DNA: TGTGCCAGCCTAAGGACGGGGATGAATCAGCCCCAGCATTTT
clone size: NA; J gene: TRBJ1-2; D gene: NA; V gene: TRBV27; CDR3 protein: CASSLGGAGGYTF; CDR3 DNA: TGTGCCAGCAGTTTAGGGGGGGCGGGCGGCTACACCTTC
clone size: NA; J gene: TRBJ1-5; D gene: NA; V gene: TRBV6-5; CDR3 protein: CASSYGQNQPQHF; CDR3 DNA: TGTGCCAGCAGTTACGGACAGAATCAGCCCCAGCATTTT
clone size: NA; J gene: TRBJ1-2; D gene: NA; V gene: TRBV4-3; CDR3 protein: CASSQDLAGDYGYTF; CDR3 DNA: TGCGCCAGCAGCCAAGATTTGGCAGGGGACTATGGCTACACCTTC
clone size: NA; J gene: TRBJ1-1; D gene: NA; V gene: TRBV9; CDR3 protein: CASSVEQINTEAFF; CDR3 DNA: TGTGCCAGCAGCGTAGAACAGATAAACACTGAAGCTTTCTTT
clone size: NA; J gene: TRBJ1-3; D gene: NA; V gene: TRBV9; CDR3 protein: CASSVGTGESGNTIYF; CDR3 DNA: TGTGCCAGCAGCGTAGGGACGGGGGAGTCTGGAAACACCATATATTTT
clone size: NA; J gene: TRBJ1-5; D gene: NA; V gene: TRBV19; CDR3 protein: CASSMGGLSNQPQHF; CDR3 DNA: TGTGCCAGTAGTATGGGTGGGCTGTCTAATCAGCCCCAGCATTTT
clone size: NA; J gene: TRBJ1-1; D gene: NA; V gene: TRBV2; CDR3 protein: CASSPRDTHTEAFF; CDR3 DNA: TGTGCCAGCAGTCCCAGGGACACACACACTGAAGCTTTCTTT
clone size: NA; J gene: TRBJ1-6; D gene: NA; V gene: TRBV7-9; CDR3 protein: CASSSDFSNPPLHF; CDR3 DNA: TGTGCCAGCAGCTCGGACTTCAGTAATCCACCCCTCCACTTT